The 23 T cell receptor beta chains listed next were all sequenced from one sample in a study of vaccination effects on CD4 cells after COVID-19. In the ViraFEST assay, antigen-specific CD4+ clonotypes were identified by expansion after peptide-pool stimulation. CD4+ T cell isolation took place after about 11 days of culture. The vaccine recipients had no prior SARS-CoV-2 infection, with negative nucleocapsid antibodies. The protocol was immunoSEQ multiplex PCR, while the TCRdb copy is restricted to in-frame clones and leaves out a portion. Of about 63,000 clones listed, less than 80% are singletons. Their antigens remain unidentified. The source was CD4+ T cells from PBMCs cultured with HCoV-OC43 spike peptides, collected before COVID-19 vaccination. The subset here: HCoV-OC43 spike overlapping peptide pool stimulation. Receptors were obtained from a human donor who received a COVID-19 vaccine.

The chain is built from TRBV3-1 (or the pseudogene TRBV3-2) and TRBJ1-2, with a tentative D call TRBD1 (6 bases). Germline-derived CDR1 and CDR2 are LGHDT and YNNKEL (reference sequence). Trimming left V 0 bases short and J 0 bases short, with 20 bases between. This CDR3 has 19 amino acids. CDR3 nucleotide sequence: TGTGCCAGCAGCCAAGATTCCGGGACATGGGCGGCAGCTAACTATGGCTACACCTTC. Amino acids: CASSQDSGTWAAANYGYTF.

The J gene is TRBJ2-2, the V gene TRBV19, with 11 bases aligning to TRBD1. Germline V gives CDR1 LNHDA, CDR2 SQIVND (reference sequence). The V gene end was trimmed by 5 bases and the J gene end by 7 bases; junction bases not matched to a gene: 6. The CDR3 covers 15 residues. CDR3 amino acids: CASSWGQGEVGELFF. In nucleotides, the CDR3 is TGTGCCAGTAGTTGGGGACAGGGGGAGGTCGGGGAGCTGTTTTTT. Using reference TRBV19 and TRBJ2-2 for the parts outside the CDR3, the full variable domain is DGGITQSPKYLFRKEGQNVTLSCEQNLNHDAMYWYRQDPGQGLRLIYYSQIVNDFQKGDIAEGYSVSREKKESFPLTVTSAQKNPTAFYLCASSWGQGEVGELFFGEGSRLTVL.

V and J are TRBV7-2 and TRBJ1-3; D may be TRBD1 (6 bases). From germline, CDR1 is SGHTA and CDR2 FQGNSA. The length of the CDR3 is 15 residues. Trimming pared 5 bases from V and 1 base from J, leaving 12 bases between. CDR3 nucleotides: TGTGCCAGCAGCATACAACAGGGTTCTGGAAACACCATATATTTT. Protein product: CASSIQQGSGNTIYF. Full variable domain (rest looked up from reference TRBV7-2 and TRBJ1-3): GAGVSQSPSNKVTEKGKDVELRCDPISGHTALYWYRQSLGQGLEFLIYFQGNSAPDKSGLPSDRFSAERTGGSVSTLTIQRTQQEDSAVYLCASSIQQGSGNTIYFGEGSWLTVV.

The chain is built from TRBV6-5 and TRBJ2-3; 11 nucleotides align to TRBD2. With V trimmed by 11 bases and J by 2 bases, 6 bases remained unmatched. CDR1 and CDR2 from the germline V gene are MNHEY and SVGAGI. This CDR3 has 14 residues. CDR3 protein: CALYSGGATDTQYF. CDR3 bases: TGTGCCTTATATAGCGGGGGGGCCACAGATACGCAGTATTTT.

The rearrangement links TRBV7-2 to TRBJ2-3, with 7 bases identical to TRBD2. J lost 1 base, V lost 5 bases, and 6 bases had no gene match. The V gene's germline CDR1 is SGHTA and CDR2 FQGNSA. There are 15 residues in the CDR3. CDR3 protein: CASSPGGMGTDTQYF. DNA of the CDR3: TGTGCCAGCAGCCCGGGGGGAATGGGCACAGATACGCAGTATTTT.

This clone was counted between two and nine times. CDR3 nucleotide sequence: TGTGCCAGCAGCCAAGGTATTGGCATCGGGACCCAGTACTTC. This codes for CASSQGIGIGTQYF. V and J are TRBV3-1 (or the pseudogene TRBV3-2) and TRBJ2-5, with D unclear. Germline lookup yields CDR1 LGHDT and CDR2 YNNKEL (reference sequence). With 1 base removed from V and 7 bases from J, the gap between germline ends came to 13 bases. The CDR3 length is 14 residues.

This chain uses TRBV3-1 (or the pseudogene TRBV3-2) with TRBJ2-1, with TRBD2 as a possible D gene (6 bases). The CDR3 spans 14 residues. The germline V and J ends were trimmed by 3 bases and 9 bases, with 15 bases remaining between them. In germline, CDR1 is LGHDT, CDR2 YNNKEL (reference sequence). The CDR3 loop is CASSQWGEVVEQFF. The CDR3 nucleotides are TGTGCCAGCAGCCAGTGGGGGGAAGTGGTTGAGCAGTTCTTC.

This chain uses TRBV18 with TRBJ2-7; 8 bases align to TRBD1. CDR1 is KGHSH, CDR2 LQKENI, per germline. The junction had 5 bases not matched to a gene; V was cut back by 6 bases and J by 1 base. The CDR3 sequence is 14 residues long. The CDR3 spells CASSLDRDSYEQYV. CDR3 in DNA: TGTGCCAGCTCCCTGGACAGGGATTCCTACGAGCAGTACGTC.

The V gene is TRBV29-1, the J gene TRBJ1-1; TRBD1 is a possible D gene (6 bases). Germline loops: CDR1 SQVTM, CDR2 ANQGSEA. V dropped 7 bases and J dropped 1 base, with 13 bases sitting between them. The CDR3 length is 13 residues. CDR3 loop: CSGAKGQNTEAFF. CDR3 sequence (DNA): TGCAGCGGTGCCAAGGGACAGAACACTGAAGCTTTCTTT.

This clone has only a few counts. The chain carries TRBV11-2 and TRBJ2-7; no clear D gene. Germline CDR1 SGHAT, CDR2 FQNNGV. Trimming left V 2 bases short and J 5 bases short, with 7 bases between. CDR3 length equals 12 residues. CDR3 DNA: TGTGCCAGCAGCTTATCAGGTCACGAGCAGTACGTC. This gives the protein CASSLSGHEQYV.

This clone turned up a few times. The chain uses TRBV13 and TRBJ1-6; D not resolved. The germline V gene has CDR1 PRHDT and CDR2 FYEKMQ (reference sequence). V lost 2 bases to trimming and J lost 7 bases, with 9 bases between them. The length of the CDR3 is 14 residues. The CDR3 sequence: CASSLYVANSPLHF. The CDR3 DNA reads as TGTGCCAGCAGCTTATATGTTGCCAATTCACCCCTCCACTTT.

The rearrangement uses TRBV4-1 and TRBJ1-4; 10 bases line up with TRBD1. CDR3 length: 15 amino acids. The germline V gene has CDR1 MGHRA and CDR2 YSYEKL. Trimming at V came to 2 bases and at J to 7 bases, leaving 4 bases not matched to a gene. In DNA, the CDR3 is TGCGCCAGCAGCCAAAAAGGGACAGGGGCTGAAAAACTGTTTTTT. Its translation is CASSQKGTGAEKLFF.

The chain is built from TRBV7-2 and TRBJ2-7, with D uncertain. From germline, CDR1 is SGHTA and CDR2 FQGNSA. Trimming took 4 bases from V and 3 from J, leaving 4 bases between them. The CDR3 spans 11 residues. For the CDR3, the DNA is TGTGCCAGCAGCTCCTACTACGAGCAGTACGTC. Protein product: CASSSYYEQYV.

This clone was counted only a few times. J is TRBJ2-2 and V is TRBV11-3; perhaps TRBD2 as D (5 bases). The CDR3 sequence is 14 residues long. The germline V gene encodes CDR1 SGHNT and CDR2 YENEEA. V shed 1 base and J shed 4 bases, with 7 bases lying between them. For the CDR3, the DNA is TGTGCCAGCAGCTTAGGGGAGAGCACCGGGGAGCTGTTTTTT. Its protein product is CASSLGESTGELFF.

In its sample, this clone was seen once. The chain carries TRBV19 and TRBJ1-2; D not resolved. Deletions cut 1 base from V and 4 bases from J, with 7 bases between. Germline loops: CDR1 LNHDA, CDR2 SQIVND (reference sequence). The CDR3 spans 13 residues. The CDR3 DNA is TGTGCCAGTAGTATAGGGACTGGCTATGGCTACACCTTC. It specifies CASSIGTGYGYTF. Complete variable domain (other parts from reference TRBV19 and TRBJ1-2): DGGITQSPKYLFRKEGQNVTLSCEQNLNHDAMYWYRQDPGQGLRLIYYSQIVNDFQKGDIAEGYSVSREKKESFPLTVTSAQKNPTAFYLCASSIGTGYGYTFGSGTRLTVV.

CDR3 in DNA: TGCGCCAGCAGCCAAAAAGACTATCACGTGTTCAGGACAGGGATTGACACTGAAGCTTTCTTT. Protein sequence: CASSQKDYHVFRTGIDTEAFF. The chain employs TRBV4-3 and TRBJ1-1, with TRBD1 matching over 8 bases. Trimming took 2 bases from V and 3 from J; bases not matched to a gene: 23. Germline V lookup: CDR1 LGHNA, CDR2 YSLEER. The CDR3 has 21 amino acids.

This clone has a handful of counts. CDR3 DNA sequence: TGTGCCAGCAGGCCGTTCACAATACCCCGAGTTTCTGGCTACACCTTC. Protein product: CASRPFTIPRVSGYTF. The chain recombines TRBV6-6 with TRBJ1-2, with D uncertain. This CDR3 has 16 residues. Germline V gives CDR1 MNHNY, CDR2 SVGAGI (reference sequence). Trimming removed 6 bases from V and 7 bases from J, with 24 bases in between.

The chain has TRBV29-1 and TRBJ2-3; 9 bases match TRBD2. The CDR3 sequence is 13 residues long. Germline CDR1 reads SQVTM; CDR2 reads ANQGSEA. V trimming: 5 bases; J trimming: 1 base; junction bases outside the gene matches: 1. The CDR3 protein is CSVPSGGTDTQYF. As DNA, the CDR3 is TGCAGCGTTCCTAGCGGGGGCACAGATACGCAGTATTTT.

The chain is built from TRBV7-2 and TRBJ1-5; D unclear. CDR3 length equals 18 residues. V lost 1 base and J 0 bases, leaving 16 bases between the germline ends. Germline V CDR1 and CDR2: SGHTA, FQGNSA. The CDR3 region has the DNA TGTGCCAGCAGCTTAGGTGGGTGGGCGGATTATAGCAATCAGCCCCAGCATTTT. Encoded protein: CASSLGGWADYSNQPQHF.

This clone has a handful of counts. J is TRBJ1-2 and V is TRBV6-5, with 9 nucleotides matching TRBD1. The V segment lost 5 bases and the J segment 4 bases; nucleotides outside the gene matches: 5. This CDR3 is built from 14 residues. Germline values: CDR1 MNHEY, CDR2 SVGAGI. The CDR3 reads CASSTGDRAYGYTF. The CDR3 bases are TGTGCCAGCAGTACCGGGGACAGGGCCTATGGCTACACCTTC.

This clone was found a few times. The chain is built from TRBV24-1 and TRBJ2-1, with D possibly TRBD2 on 6 matching bases. Germline CDR1 KGHDR, CDR2 SFDVKD. This CDR3 is 16 amino acids long. Deletions cut 1 base from V and 1 base from J, with 10 bases between. CDR3 residues: CATSDFPGGSYNEQFF. The CDR3 DNA reads as TGTGCCACCAGTGATTTCCCCGGGGGATCCTACAATGAGCAGTTCTTC.

The chain has TRBV7-3 and TRBJ1-2; D is possibly TRBD1 (5 bases). V was trimmed by 0 bases and J by 8 bases, leaving 13 bases between them. CDR1 and CDR2 (germline): SGHTA, FQGTGA. There are 14 residues in the CDR3. The CDR3 spells CASSLTRQGDGYTF. The CDR3 DNA sequence: TGTGCCAGCAGCTTAACGCGGCAGGGCGACGGCTACACCTTC.

This clone was seen more than once but under ten times. The chain couples TRBV25-1 to TRBJ1-1; possibly TRBD1 for D (5 bases). V was clipped by 4 bases and J by 8 bases, with 11 bases between them. CDR3 length equals 12 residues. Germline V gene sequence: CDR1 MGHDK, CDR2 SYGVNS. In nucleotides, the CDR3 is TGTGCCAGCAGTGCCGGGGCCACCGAAGCTTTCTTT. Amino acid sequence: CASSAGATEAFF.